This T cell receptor (beta chain) derives from a study of blood T cell repertoires in COVID-19 (dated by TCRdb to 2018 to 2021). For the study in its entirety: The collaborator samples originated in the United States, Italy and Spain and spanned the acute and convalescent phases of COVID-19. The material from the prospective study consisted of cDNA or gDNA derived from T cells, B-cell-depleted T cells, or PBMCs. The samples were drawn from the first 160 participants of the ongoing ImmuneRACE study and from over 950 subjects provided by 6 global collaborators. The dataset comprised deeply sampled blood TCRbeta repertoires from subjects exposed to, actively infected with, or recovered from COVID-19. A freely available public database, intended as a resource for researchers studying the immune response to SARS-CoV-2, is where the repertoires were released. Where available, HLA class I and class II types were obtained from metadata supplied by the sample provider rather than from assay-based typing. A de-identified subject ID, COVID-19 status, age in years and sex were almost always included in the sample metadata. Paper-wide results and their limitations: The amount of clinical and demographic metadata varied by source and participant and was provided uncurated.

TCRbeta CDR3 regions were amplified from genomic DNA using the immunoSEQ Assay, a bias-controlled multiplex PCR. For the original study's pipeline: Nucleated cell counts per sample were estimated from amplification of reference gene primers within the assay. Sequence reads were collapsed and filtered to measure the absolute abundance of every unique TCRbeta CDR3 rearrangement. For each sample, productive Simpson clonality was calculated as the square root of Simpson's diversity index across productive rearrangements. What TCRdb holds here is the immuneACCESS table cut down to in-frame rearrangements. Part of the clones is not present; checked against another copy, under half of the missing clones reflect an unresolved V gene, and the others are unexplained. Clone size and the V and J calls come from that table; the DNA yielded D and trimming. The sample table records roughly 64,000 clones; around 76% of these occur just once. Roughly 4.8% of the sample lies in the top ten.

The collaborating institutions used their own protocols to collect whole blood in K2EDTA tubes. For TCRbeta analysis, collaborators shipped samples as frozen whole blood, isolated PBMCs, or DNA extracted from either of those sample types. As regards this clone: What this receptor recognizes is not known. Base quality data are lacking; no much larger clone is found one base away.

This clonotype was sampled from a human donor in a cohort sampled during active COVID-19. The sample was peripheral blood.

The CDR3 in this case is CASSLDREIGELFF. DNA sequence: TGTGCCAGCAGCTTGGACAGGGAGATCGGGGAGCTGTTTTTT. The chain couples TRBV11-3 to TRBJ2-2; 8 bases in the middle match TRBD1. The CDR3 runs 14 residues from the cysteine to the phenylalanine. The only DNA kept is the CDR3, 42 bases in frame from the first base. Germline trimming amounts to 3 bases on V and 7 bases on J, with 4 as the count of junction bases outside the gene matches. The germline V gene provides CDR1 SGHNT and CDR2 YENEEA.